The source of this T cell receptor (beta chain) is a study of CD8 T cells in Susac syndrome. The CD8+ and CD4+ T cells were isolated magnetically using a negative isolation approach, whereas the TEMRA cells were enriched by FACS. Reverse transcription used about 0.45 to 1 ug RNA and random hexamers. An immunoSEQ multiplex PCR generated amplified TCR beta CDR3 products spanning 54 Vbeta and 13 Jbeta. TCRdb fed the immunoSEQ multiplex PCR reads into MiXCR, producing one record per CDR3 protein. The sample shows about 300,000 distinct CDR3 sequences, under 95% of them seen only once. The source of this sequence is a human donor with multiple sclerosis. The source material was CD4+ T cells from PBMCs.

This CDR3 is CASRRGKREDTGELFF. The CDR3 DNA is TGTGCCAGCCGGCGGGGCAAGCGGGAGGACACCGGGGAGCTGTTTTTT. V gene TRBV12-3 or TRBV12-4 combines with J gene TRBJ2-2; 9 nucleotides line up with TRBD2. The CDR3 has 16 residues. V shed 8 bases and J 3 bases; nucleotides not matched to a gene: 10.